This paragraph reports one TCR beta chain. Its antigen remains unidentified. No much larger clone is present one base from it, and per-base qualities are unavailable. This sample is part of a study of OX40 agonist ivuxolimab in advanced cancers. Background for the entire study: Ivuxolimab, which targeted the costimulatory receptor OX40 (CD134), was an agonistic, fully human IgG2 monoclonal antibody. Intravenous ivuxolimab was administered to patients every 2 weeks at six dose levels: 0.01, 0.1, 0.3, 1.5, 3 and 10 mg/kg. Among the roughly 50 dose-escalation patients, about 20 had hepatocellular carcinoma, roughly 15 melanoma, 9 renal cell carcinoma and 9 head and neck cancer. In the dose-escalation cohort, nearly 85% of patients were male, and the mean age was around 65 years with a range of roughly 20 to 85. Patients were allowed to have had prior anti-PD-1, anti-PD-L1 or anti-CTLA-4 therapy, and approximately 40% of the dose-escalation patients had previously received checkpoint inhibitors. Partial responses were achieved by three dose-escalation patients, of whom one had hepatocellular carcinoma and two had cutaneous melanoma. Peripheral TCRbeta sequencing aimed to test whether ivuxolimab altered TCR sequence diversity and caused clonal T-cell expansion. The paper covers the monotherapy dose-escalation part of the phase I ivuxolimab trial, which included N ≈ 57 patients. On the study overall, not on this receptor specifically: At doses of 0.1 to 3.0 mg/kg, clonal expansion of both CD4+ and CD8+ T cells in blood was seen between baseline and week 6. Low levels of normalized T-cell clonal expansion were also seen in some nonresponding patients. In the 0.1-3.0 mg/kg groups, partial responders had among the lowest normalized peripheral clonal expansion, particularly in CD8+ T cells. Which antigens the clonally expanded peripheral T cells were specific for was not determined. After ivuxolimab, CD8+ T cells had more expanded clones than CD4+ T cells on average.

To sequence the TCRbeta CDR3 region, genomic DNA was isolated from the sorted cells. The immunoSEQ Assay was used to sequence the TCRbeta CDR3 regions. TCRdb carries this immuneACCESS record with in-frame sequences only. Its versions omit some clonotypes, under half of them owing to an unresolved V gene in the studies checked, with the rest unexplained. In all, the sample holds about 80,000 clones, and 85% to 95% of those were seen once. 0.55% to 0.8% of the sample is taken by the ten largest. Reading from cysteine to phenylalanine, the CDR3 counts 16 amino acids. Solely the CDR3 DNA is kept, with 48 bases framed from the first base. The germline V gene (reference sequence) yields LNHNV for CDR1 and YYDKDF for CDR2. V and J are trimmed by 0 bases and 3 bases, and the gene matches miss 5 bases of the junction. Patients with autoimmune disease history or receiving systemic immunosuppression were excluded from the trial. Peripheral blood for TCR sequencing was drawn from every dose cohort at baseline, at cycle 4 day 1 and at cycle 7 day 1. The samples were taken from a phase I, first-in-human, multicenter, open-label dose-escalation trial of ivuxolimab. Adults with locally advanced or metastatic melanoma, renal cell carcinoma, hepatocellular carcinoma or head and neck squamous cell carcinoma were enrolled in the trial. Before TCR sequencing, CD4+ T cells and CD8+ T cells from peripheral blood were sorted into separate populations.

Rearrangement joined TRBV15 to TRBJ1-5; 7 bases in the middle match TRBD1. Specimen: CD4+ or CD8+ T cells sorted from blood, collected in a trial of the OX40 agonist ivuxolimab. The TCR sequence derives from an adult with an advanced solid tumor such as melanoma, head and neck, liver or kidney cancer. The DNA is TGTGCCACCAGCAGAGATCAGGGGGGGTACAATCAGCCCCAGCATTTT. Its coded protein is CATSRDQGGYNQPQHF.